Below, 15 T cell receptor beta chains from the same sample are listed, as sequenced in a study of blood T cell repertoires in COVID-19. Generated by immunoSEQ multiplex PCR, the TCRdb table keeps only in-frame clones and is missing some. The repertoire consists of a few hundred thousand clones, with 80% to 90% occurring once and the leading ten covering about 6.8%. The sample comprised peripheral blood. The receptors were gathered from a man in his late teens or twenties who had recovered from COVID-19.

The CDR3 loop is CASSLGTGEQYF. DNA for the CDR3: TGTGCCAGCTCGCTAGGGACAGGCGAGCAGTACTTC. V gene TRBV18 combines with J gene TRBJ2-7, with 8 bases that match TRBD1. The CDR3 sequence is 12 residues long. The V gene end was trimmed by 6 bases and the J gene end by 6 bases; junction bases not matched to a gene: 4. Germline V gives CDR1 KGHSH, CDR2 LQKENI.

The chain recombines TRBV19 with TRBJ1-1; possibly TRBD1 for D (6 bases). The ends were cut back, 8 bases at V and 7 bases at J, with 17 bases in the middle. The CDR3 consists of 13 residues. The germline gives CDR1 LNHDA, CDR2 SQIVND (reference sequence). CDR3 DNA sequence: TGTGCCAGTGGATACAGGGCGGGTCGTGAAGCTTTCTTT. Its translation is CASGYRAGREAFF.

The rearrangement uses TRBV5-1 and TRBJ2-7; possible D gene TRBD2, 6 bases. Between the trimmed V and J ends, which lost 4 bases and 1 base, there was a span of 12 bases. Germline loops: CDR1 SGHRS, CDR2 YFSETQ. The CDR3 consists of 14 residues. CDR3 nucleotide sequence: TGCGCCAGCAGCGCGGGACTTGATTCCTACGAGCAGTACTTC. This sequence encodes CASSAGLDSYEQYF. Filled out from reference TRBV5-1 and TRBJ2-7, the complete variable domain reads KAGVTQTPRYLIKTRGQQVTLSCSPISGHRSVSWYQQTPGQGLQFLFEYFSETQRNKGNFPGRFSGRQFSNSRSEMNVSTLELGDSALYLCASSAGLDSYEQYFGPGTRLTVT.

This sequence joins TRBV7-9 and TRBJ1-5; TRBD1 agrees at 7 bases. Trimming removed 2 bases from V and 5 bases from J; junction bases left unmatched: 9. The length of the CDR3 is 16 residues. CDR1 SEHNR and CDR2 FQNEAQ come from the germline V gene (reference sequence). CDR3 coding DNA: TGTGCCAGCAGCTTATATACAGGGGTGGGGGATCAGCCCCAGCATTTT. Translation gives CASSLYTGVGDQPQHF.

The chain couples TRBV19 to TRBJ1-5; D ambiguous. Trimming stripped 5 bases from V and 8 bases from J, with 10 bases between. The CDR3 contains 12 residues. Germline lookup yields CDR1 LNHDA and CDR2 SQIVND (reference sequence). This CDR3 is CASSDRREPQHF. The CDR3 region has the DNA TGTGCCAGTAGTGATCGGAGAGAGCCCCAGCATTTT. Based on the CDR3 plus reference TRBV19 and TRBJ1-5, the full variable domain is DGGITQSPKYLFRKEGQNVTLSCEQNLNHDAMYWYRQDPGQGLRLIYYSQIVNDFQKGDIAEGYSVSREKKESFPLTVTSAQKNPTAFYLCASSDRREPQHFGDGTRLSIL.

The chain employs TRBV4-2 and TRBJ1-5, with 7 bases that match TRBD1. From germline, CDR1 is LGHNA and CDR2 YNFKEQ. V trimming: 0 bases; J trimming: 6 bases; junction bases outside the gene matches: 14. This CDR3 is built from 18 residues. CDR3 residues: CASSQDFLEGALAQPQHF. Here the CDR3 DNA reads TGTGCCAGCAGCCAAGATTTCCTGGAGGGGGCGCTGGCTCAGCCCCAGCATTTT.

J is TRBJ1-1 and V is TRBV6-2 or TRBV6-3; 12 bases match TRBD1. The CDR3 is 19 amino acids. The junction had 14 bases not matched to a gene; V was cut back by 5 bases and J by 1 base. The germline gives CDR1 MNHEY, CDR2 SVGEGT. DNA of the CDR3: TGTGCCAGCAGTAGAGGCGGGGGGACAGGGGGCTTGGAGAACACTGAAGCTTTCTTT. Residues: CASSRGGGTGGLENTEAFF.

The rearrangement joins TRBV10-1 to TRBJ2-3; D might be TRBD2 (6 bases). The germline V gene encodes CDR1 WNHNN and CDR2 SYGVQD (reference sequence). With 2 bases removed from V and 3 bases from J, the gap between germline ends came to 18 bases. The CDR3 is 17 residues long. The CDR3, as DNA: TGCGCCAGCAGTGAGACCGGAACTAGCTCAGTAACAGATACGCAGTATTTT. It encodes CASSETGTSSVTDTQYF.

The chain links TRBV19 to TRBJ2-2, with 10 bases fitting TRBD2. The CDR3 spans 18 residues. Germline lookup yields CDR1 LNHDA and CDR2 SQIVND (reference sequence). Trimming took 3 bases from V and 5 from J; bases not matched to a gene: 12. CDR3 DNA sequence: TGTGCCAGTAGTATGGAGTCGAGGGGAGCGGGAGGGACCGGGGAGCTGTTTTTT. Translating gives CASSMESRGAGGTGELFF.

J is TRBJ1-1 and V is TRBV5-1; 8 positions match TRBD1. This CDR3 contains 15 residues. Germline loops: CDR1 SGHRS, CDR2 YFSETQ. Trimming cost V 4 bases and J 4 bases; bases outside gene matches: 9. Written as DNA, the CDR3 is TGCGCCAGCAGCGAAAACACAGGGGGGAGCACTGAAGCTTTCTTT. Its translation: CASSENTGGSTEAFF.

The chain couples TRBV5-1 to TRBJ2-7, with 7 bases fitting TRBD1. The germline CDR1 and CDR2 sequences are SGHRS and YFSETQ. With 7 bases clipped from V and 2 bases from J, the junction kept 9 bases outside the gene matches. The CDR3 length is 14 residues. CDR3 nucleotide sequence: TGCGCCAGCGCAATTTACGGGACAGCCTACGAGCAGTACTTC. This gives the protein CASAIYGTAYEQYF.

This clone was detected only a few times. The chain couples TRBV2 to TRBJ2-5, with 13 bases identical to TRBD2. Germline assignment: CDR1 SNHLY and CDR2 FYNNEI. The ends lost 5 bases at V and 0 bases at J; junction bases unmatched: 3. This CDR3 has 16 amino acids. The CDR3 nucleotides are TGTGCCAGCAGTCAGGGACTAGCGGGATACCAAGAGACCCAGTACTTC. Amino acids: CASSQGLAGYQETQYF.

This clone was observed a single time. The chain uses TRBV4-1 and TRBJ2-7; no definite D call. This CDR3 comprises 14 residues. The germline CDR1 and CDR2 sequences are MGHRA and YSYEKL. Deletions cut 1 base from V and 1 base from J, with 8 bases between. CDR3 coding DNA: TGCGCCAGCAGCCAAGGCGTCCCATCCTACGAGCAGTACTTC. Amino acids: CASSQGVPSYEQYF.

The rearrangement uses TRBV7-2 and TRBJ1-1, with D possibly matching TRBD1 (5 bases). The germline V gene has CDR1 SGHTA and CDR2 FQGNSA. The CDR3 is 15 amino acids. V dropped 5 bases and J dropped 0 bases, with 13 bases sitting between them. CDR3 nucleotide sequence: TGTGCCAGCAGCCCCACGACAGCGATGAACACTGAAGCTTTCTTT. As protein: CASSPTTAMNTEAFF.

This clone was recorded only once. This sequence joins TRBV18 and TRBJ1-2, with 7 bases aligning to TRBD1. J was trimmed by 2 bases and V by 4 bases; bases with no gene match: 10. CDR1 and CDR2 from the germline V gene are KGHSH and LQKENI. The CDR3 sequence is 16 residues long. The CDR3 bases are TGTGCCAGCTCACGGAACAGGGGAGAGGGGAACTATGGCTACACCTTC. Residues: CASSRNRGEGNYGYTF.